The T cell receptor (beta chain) described here comes from a study of Graves' ophthalmopathy and Graves' hyperthyroidism. General study findings and limits: Stable hyperthyroidism and ophthalmopathy were told apart by a 13-signature model, which achieved 85% to 90% sensitivity and 81.08% specificity. In blood appeared most of the expanded thyroid clonotypes whose frequency exceeded 0.001. Predictions made by the model for ophthalmopathy progression reached just over 70% sensitivity and less than 80% specificity.

The CDR3 covers 14 residues. V was pared by 6 bases and J by 5 bases, with 4 bases of the junction left unmatched. Using RNA transcripts, the TCR beta CDR3 regions were amplified. First-round RT-PCR employed HTBI primers, with a second-round multiplex PCR after it. TCRdb itself ran the multiplex PCR reads through MiXCR, one entry per CDR3 protein. The sample comprises just over 600,000 distinct CDR3 sequences, about 24% of which are singletons, and approximately 7.7% rests with the top ten. This clonotype was seen repeatedly, ten times or more. Its antigen is as yet unknown. Additional autoimmune diseases, uncontrolled infections, pregnancy or lactation disqualified patients.

This chain links TRBV12-3 or TRBV12-4 with TRBJ2-5; 12 bases are a match to TRBD2. The clonotype comes from a woman in her late teens or twenties with stable Graves' hyperthyroidism. Some clones in this sample may be carry-over from other donors' samples. Specimen: peripheral blood. The CDR3: CASRLAGGHETQYF. The CDR3, as DNA: TGTGCCAGCAGACTAGCGGGAGGCCATGAGACCCAGTACTTC.